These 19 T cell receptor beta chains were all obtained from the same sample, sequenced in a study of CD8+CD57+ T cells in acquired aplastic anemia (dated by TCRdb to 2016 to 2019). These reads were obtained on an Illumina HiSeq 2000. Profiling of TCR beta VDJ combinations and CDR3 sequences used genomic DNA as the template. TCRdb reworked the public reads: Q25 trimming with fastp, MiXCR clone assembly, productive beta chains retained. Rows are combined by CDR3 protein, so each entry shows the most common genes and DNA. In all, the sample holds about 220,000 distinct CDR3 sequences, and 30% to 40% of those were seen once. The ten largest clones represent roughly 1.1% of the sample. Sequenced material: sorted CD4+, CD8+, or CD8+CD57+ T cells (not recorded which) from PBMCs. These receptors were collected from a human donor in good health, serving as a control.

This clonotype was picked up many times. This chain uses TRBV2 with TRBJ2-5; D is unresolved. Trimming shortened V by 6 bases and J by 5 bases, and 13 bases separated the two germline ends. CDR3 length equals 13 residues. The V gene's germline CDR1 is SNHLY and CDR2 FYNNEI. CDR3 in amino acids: CASSRQLPETQYF. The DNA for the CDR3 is TGTGCCAGCAGCCGCCAGTTACCGGAGACCCAGTACTTC.

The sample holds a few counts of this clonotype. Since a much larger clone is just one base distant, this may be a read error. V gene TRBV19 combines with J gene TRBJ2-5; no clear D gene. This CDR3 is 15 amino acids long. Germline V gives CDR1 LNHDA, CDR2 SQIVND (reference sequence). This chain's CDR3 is CASSPRELRIETQHF. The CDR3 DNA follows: TGTGCCAGTAGTCCCCGCGAGCTCCGAATAGAGACCCAGCACTTC.

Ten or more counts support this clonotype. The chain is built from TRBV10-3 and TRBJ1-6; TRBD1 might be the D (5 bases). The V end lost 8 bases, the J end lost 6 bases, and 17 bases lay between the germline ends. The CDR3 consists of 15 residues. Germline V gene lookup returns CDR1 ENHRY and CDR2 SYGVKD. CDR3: CAIRMGLTVNSPLHF. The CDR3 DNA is TGTGCCATCCGGATGGGGCTAACGGTTAATTCACCCCTCCACTTT.

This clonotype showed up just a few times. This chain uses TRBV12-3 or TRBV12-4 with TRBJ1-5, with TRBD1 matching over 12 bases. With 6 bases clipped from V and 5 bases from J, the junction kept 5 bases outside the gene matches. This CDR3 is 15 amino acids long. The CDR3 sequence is CASRGTGGADQPQHF. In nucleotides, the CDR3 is TGTGCCAGCAGGGGGACAGGGGGCGCGGATCAGCCCCAGCATTTT.

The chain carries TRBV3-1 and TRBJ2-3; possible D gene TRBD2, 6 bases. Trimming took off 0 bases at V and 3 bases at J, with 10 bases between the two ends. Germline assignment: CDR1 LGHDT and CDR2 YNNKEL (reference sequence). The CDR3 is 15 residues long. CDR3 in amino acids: CASSQEEGGTDTQYF. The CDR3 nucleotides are TGTGCCAGCAGCCAAGAGGAGGGAGGAACAGATACGCAGTATTTT.

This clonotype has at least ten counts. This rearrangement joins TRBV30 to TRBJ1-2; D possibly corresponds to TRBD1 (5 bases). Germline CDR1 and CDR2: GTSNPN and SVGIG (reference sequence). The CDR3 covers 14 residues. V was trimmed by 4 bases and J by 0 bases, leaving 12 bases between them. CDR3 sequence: CAWKVGTSNYGYTF. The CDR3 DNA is TGTGCCTGGAAGGTGGGGACGTCTAACTATGGCTACACCTTC.

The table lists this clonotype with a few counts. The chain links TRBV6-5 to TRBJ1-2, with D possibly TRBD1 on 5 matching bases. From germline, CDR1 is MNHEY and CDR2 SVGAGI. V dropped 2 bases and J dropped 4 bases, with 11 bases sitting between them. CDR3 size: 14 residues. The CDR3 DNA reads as TGTGCCAGCAGTTACGCGGGGGGGACCTATGGCTACACCTTC. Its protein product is CASSYAGGTYGYTF.

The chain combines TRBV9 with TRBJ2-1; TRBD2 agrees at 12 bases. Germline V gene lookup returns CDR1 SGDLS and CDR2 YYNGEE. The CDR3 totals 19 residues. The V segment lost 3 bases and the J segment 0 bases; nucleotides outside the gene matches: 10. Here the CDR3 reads CASSGGTQLAGGSYNEQFF. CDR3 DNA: TGTGCCAGCAGCGGGGGGACCCAACTAGCGGGAGGCTCCTACAATGAGCAGTTCTTC.

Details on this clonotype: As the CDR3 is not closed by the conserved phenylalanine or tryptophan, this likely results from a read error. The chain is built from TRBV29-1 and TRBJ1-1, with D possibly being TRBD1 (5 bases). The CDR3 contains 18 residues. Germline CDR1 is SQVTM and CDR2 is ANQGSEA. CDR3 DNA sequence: TGCAGTGCTAGAGATTTGTTTGGGAAAGGGCAGGGGAACACTGAAGCTTTCCTT. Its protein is CSARDLFGKGQGNTEAFL.

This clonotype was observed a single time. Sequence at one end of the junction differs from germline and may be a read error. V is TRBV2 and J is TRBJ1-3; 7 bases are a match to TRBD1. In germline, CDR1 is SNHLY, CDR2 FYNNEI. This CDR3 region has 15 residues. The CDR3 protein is CTSSDRVASGDTIYF. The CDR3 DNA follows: TGTACCAGCAGCGACAGGGTAGCGTCTGGAGACACCATATATTTT. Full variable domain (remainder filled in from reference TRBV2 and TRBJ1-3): EPEVTQTPSHQVTQMGQEVILRCVPISNHLYFYWYRQILGQKVEFLVSFYNNEISEKSEIFDDQFSVERPDGSNFTLKIRSTKLEDSAMYFCTSSDRVASGDTIYFGEGSWLTVV.

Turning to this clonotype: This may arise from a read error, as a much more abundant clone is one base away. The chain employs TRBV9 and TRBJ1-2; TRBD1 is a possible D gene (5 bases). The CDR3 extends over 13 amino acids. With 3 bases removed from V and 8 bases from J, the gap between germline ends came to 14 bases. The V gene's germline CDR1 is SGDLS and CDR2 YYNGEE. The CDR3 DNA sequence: TGTGCCAGCAGCGCCGATTGGGGGAGAGGCTACACCTTC. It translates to CASSADWGRGYTF.

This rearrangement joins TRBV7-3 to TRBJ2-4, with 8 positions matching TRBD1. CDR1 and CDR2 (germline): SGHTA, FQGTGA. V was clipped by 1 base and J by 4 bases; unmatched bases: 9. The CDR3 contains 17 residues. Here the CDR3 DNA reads TGTGCCAGCAGCTTAATCGGACAGGGAGGAAGAAAAAACATTCAGTACTTC. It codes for CASSLIGQGGRKNIQYF.

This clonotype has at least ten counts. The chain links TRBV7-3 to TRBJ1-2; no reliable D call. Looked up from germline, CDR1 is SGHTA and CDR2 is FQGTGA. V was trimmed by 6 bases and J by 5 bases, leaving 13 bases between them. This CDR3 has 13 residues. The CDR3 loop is CASSSSESYGYTF. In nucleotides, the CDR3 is TGTGCCAGCAGTTCGTCAGAGTCTTATGGCTACACCTTC.

The CDR3 protein is CASSGNGEETQYF. For the CDR3, the DNA is TGTGCCAGCAGTGGTAATGGGGAAGAGACCCAGTACTTC. J is TRBJ2-5 and V is TRBV2; D call uncertain. Per germline, CDR1 SNHLY and CDR2 FYNNEI. Trimming pared 4 bases from V and 3 bases from J, leaving 9 bases between. This CDR3 region has 13 residues.

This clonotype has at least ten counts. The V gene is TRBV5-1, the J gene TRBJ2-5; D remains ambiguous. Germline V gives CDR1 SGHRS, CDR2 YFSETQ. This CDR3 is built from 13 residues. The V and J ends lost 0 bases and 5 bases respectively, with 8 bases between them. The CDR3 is CASSLGRLETQYF. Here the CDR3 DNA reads TGCGCCAGCAGCTTGGGTCGGCTGGAGACCCAGTACTTC.

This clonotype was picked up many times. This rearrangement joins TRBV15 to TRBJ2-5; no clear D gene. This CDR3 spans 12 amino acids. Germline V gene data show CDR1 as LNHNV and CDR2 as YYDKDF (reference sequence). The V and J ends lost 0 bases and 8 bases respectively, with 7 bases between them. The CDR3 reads CATSREGITQYF. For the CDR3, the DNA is TGTGCCACCAGCAGAGAGGGCATAACCCAGTACTTC.

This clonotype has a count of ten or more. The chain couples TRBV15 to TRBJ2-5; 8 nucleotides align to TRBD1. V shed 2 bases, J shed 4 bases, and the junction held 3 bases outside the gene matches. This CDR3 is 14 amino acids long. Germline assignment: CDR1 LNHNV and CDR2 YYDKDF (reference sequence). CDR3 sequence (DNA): TGTGCCACCAGCAGAACAGGGGGTCGAGAGACCCAGTACTTC. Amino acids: CATSRTGGRETQYF.

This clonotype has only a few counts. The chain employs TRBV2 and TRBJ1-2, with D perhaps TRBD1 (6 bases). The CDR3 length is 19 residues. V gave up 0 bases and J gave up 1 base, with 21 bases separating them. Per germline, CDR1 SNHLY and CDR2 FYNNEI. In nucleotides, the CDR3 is TGTGCCAGCAGTGAAGCGCTTATGGGTCGAGGGGGGAATAACTATGGCTACACCTTC. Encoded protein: CASSEALMGRGGNNYGYTF.

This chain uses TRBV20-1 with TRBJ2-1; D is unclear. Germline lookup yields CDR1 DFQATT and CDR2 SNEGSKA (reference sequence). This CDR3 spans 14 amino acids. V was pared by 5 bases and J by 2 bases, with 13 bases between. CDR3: CSAPPGPTYNEQFF. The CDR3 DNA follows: TGCAGTGCTCCTCCGGGCCCCACCTACAATGAGCAGTTCTTC.